This T cell receptor beta chain is from a study of T cell responses to AZD1222 COVID-19 vaccine (dated by TCRdb to about 2021). For the study in its entirety: Because spike-specific TCR depth and breadth did not differ between the two schedules, AZD1222 recipients who got a second dose at roughly 4 weeks were pooled with those who got a second dose at roughly 12 weeks. TCR sequencing was performed for 230 to 250 trial participants, of whom some 200 were given two doses of AZD1222 and around 26 were given two doses of MenACWY control vaccine. Trial participants were enrolled by age into 18-55, 56-69 and 70-plus year subgroups, with around 150, 28 and 57 TCR-sequenced participants respectively.

Overall study outcomes, separate from this receptor: Participants were mostly white British, with more females than males. The authors suggested clonal diversity may have been underestimated. A significant rise in spike-specific TCR breadth and depth was observed after two AZD1222 doses relative to day 0 and relative to MenACWY recipients. The vaccine-associated CD4 TCRs covered the entire spike protein, and the dominant responses fell in regions 160-218 and 743-854. Nearly half of unique spike-specific TCRs reportedly recognized epitopes outside regions mutated in the B.1.351 and B.1.1.7 variants. Because no samples from the day 14 peak response were available, repertoires could be characterized only after the peak T cell response. The 56-69-year group was small, and its depth increase did not reach significance, likely because of low power. Conclusions about previously exposed vaccinees are limited because only six or seven AZD1222 recipients were SARS-CoV-2 seropositive at baseline.

The time point tag for this specimen amounts to: baseline before first vaccination. Samples from vaccinated people were obtained from the UK trials COV001 and COV002, which included a single-blind randomized controlled phase 2/3 trial of AZD1222 (ChAdOx1 nCoV-19) in healthy adults. For TCRbeta chain sequencing, PBMC samples were collected from trial participants at day 0 and at day 28 after the second dose. Note on this clone: What this receptor recognizes is not known. The input lacks base qualities; no much larger clone sits a single base away.

From cysteine to phenylalanine, the CDR3 is 16 amino acids long. The retained sequence is limited to the CDR3, 48 bases, with the frame set at the first base. A distance of 15 bases separates the germline ends of V and J, which lose 2 bases and 1 base respectively. CDR1 MDHEN and CDR2 SYDVKM were looked up in the germline V gene. The CDR3 regions of human TCRbeta chains were analyzed by immunosequencing. Per the original workflow: TCRs in the repertoires were matched against a reference library of SARS-CoV-2-specific TCRs that had been generated with the MIRA antigen-specificity platform. Breadth was defined as the fraction of unique TCRs that were SARS-CoV-2-associated. Depth was defined as the fraction of total T cells that were SARS-CoV-2-associated. Using the MIRA data, each spike-specific TCR was assigned both to the spike region to which the TCR was reactive and to a CD4 or CD8 class. Log10-transformed breadth and depth values were compared by one-way ANOVA with Sidak's multiple comparisons tests. The table was pulled from immuneACCESS by TCRdb, which kept in-frame rearrangements only. Such tables lose some clones; where checked, under half of the loss comes from unresolved V genes, and the rest has no known cause. V and J calls and clone size are copied from that table; D and trimming were computed from the DNA. This sample lists 75,000 to 100,000 clones; 90% were detected once. Together, the top ten hold 26% of the sample.

This TCR was sampled from an adult in good health. This receptor chain uses TRBV28 and TRBJ2-7; perhaps TRBD2 is the D gene, with 6 bases matching. The starting material was peripheral blood, obtained on day 0 of AZD1222 vaccination. This receptor carries the CDR3 CASSLERASSSYEQYF. The nucleotides are TGTGCCAGCAGTTTAGAGCGGGCTAGCAGTTCCTACGAGCAGTACTTC.